This T cell receptor (beta chain) derives from a study of T cell changes during pregnancy in multiple sclerosis (dated by TCRdb to about 2019). About the investigation overall: In women with multiple sclerosis, the researchers looked at how the T cell repertoire shifted as pregnancy progressed.

There are 12 amino acids in the CDR3, from cysteine to phenylalanine inclusive. Only the CDR3 portion is preserved as DNA: 36 bases, with reading frame beginning at the first base. Trimming takes 9 bases off V and 7 bases off J; junction bases not matched to a gene: 6. Taken from the germline V gene (reference sequence), the CDR1 and CDR2 loops are MNHNY and SVGAGI. Notes on this clone: Its cognate antigen has yet to be identified. No much larger clone is present one base from it, and per-base qualities are unavailable.

Receptor libraries were prepared by the immunoSEQ multiplex PCR assay. The table was pulled from immuneACCESS by TCRdb, which kept in-frame rearrangements only. Such tables lose some clones; where checked, under half of the loss comes from unresolved V genes, and the rest has no known cause. Within this sample are roughly 32,000 clones, with approximately 90% of them counted one time only. The ten largest clones represent approximately 3.3% of the sample. The source is a female donor with multiple sclerosis, enrolled in a pregnancy study. Here the sequenced sample was CD8+ T cells from peripheral blood mononuclear cells, taken in the third trimester of pregnancy. This chain is built from TRBV6-6 and TRBJ2-1, and 7 junctional nucleotides match TRBD2. CDR3 region: CASQRGWNEQFF. In nucleotide form, the sequence is TGTGCCAGTCAGCGGGGTTGGAATGAGCAGTTCTTC.